This TCR beta chain stems from a study of molecular identifiers for immune sequencing clone quantification. Across the whole study: The replicate experiment used RNA from 20,000 or 100,000 naive CD8 cells. This RNA was split into five aliquots, and four of them were sequenced. Overall study findings and caveats: Clones with over 20 RNA copies captured over 99% of effector molecules but under 1% of naive ones.

Sorting was used to obtain naive CD8 T cells (CD8+CD4-CCR7+CD45RA+). TCRdb itself ran the PCR reads through MiXCR, one entry per CDR3 protein. This table has under 650,000 distinct CDR3 sequences, 15% to 20% appearing once. Germline V gene lookup returns CDR1 MNHEY and CDR2 SVGAGI. This CDR3 is 16 amino acids long. After removal of 3 bases from V and 4 bases from J, the junction contained 9 bases not matched to a gene. As to this clonotype: Its antigen is not known.

This TCR was recovered from a human donor in good health. Some libraries in this study had Jurkat cell RNA spiked in. The chain combines TRBV6-5 with TRBJ2-7, with 10 bases lining up with TRBD1. What was sequenced was naive CD8+ T cells from blood, with Jurkat cell RNA spiked in. As for subset: FACS-sorted CD8+CD4-CCR7+CD45RA+ naive T cells. The CDR3 here is CASSYSDRGRFYEQYF. CDR3 sequence (DNA): TGTGCCAGCAGTTATTCCGACAGGGGGCGGTTTTACGAGCAGTACTTC.